The 22 T cell receptor beta chains below all came from one sample that was sequenced in a study of identical twins' blood T cells. Each CDR3 protein gets one entry after TCRdb re-called the 5' RACE reads with MiXCR. The sample carries a few hundred thousand distinct CDR3 sequences, roughly 27% recorded once. The sample consisted of PBMCs. These TCRs come from a woman aged 18-49 years in good health.

V and J are TRBV29-1 and TRBJ1-1; D possibly corresponds to TRBD1 (6 bases). Germline V lookup: CDR1 SQVTM, CDR2 ANQGSEA. V was pared by 7 bases and J by 6 bases, with 18 bases between. The CDR3 contains 13 residues. CDR3 protein: CSARRGDRSEAFF. The CDR3 bases are TGCAGCGCCCGAAGGGGGGATAGGTCTGAAGCTTTCTTT.

Concerning this clonotype itself: A read error may produce the germline difference seen at one junction end. The V gene is TRBV12-3 or TRBV12-4, the J gene TRBJ2-7; 7 bases line up with TRBD2. This CDR3 is 15 amino acids long. CDR3 in amino acids: CASRSRGDPTYEQCF. The CDR3 nucleotides are TGTGCCAGCAGATCCCGGGGGGATCCCACCTACGAGCAGTGCTTC.

This clonotype appeared a few times. The rearrangement joins TRBV29-1 to TRBJ1-3, with D possibly matching TRBD1 (5 bases). Looked up from germline, CDR1 is SQVTM and CDR2 is ANQGSEA. CDR3 size: 15 residues. Trimming took off 5 bases at V and 0 bases at J, with 14 bases between the two ends. The CDR3 sequence: CSVTGTLDSGNTIYF. The CDR3 DNA sequence: TGCAGCGTTACCGGGACCCTCGACTCTGGAAACACCATATATTTT.

The rearrangement links TRBV20-1 to TRBJ2-2, with a tentative D call TRBD1 (5 bases). V was shortened by 5 bases and J by 1 base, with 8 bases between the two germline ends. Germline CDR1 reads DFQATT; CDR2 reads SNEGSKA (reference sequence). CDR3 size: 13 residues. The CDR3 reads CSAFDRNTGELFF. CDR3 DNA: TGCAGTGCTTTCGACAGGAACACCGGGGAGCTGTTTTTT.

This clonotype has only a few counts. The chain has TRBV2 and TRBJ2-3; D is ambiguous. CDR1 SNHLY and CDR2 FYNNEI come from the germline V gene. The V end was cut by 0 bases, the J end by 0 bases, with 4 bases between. The CDR3 is made up of 14 amino acids. CDR3 DNA sequence: TGTGCCAGCAGTGAAGCGCTTAGCACAGATACGCAGTATTTT. This codes for CASSEALSTDTQYF.

This clonotype occurred a few times. The V call is TRBV5-5, the J call TRBJ2-3, with 10 positions matching TRBD2. The CDR3 contains 17 residues. The germline gives CDR1 SGHKS, CDR2 YYEKEE (reference sequence). The J segment lost 2 bases and the V segment lost 4 bases, leaving 10 bases of the junction unmatched. In DNA form, the CDR3 reads TGTGCCAGCAGCGCGGAGCTCAGCGGGAGGGCCACAGATACGCAGTATTTT. It encodes CASSAELSGRATDTQYF.

V gene TRBV20-1 combines with J gene TRBJ2-3, with 9 bases matching TRBD2. The V segment lost 6 bases and the J segment 2 bases; nucleotides outside the gene matches: 21. The germline V gene has CDR1 DFQATT and CDR2 SNEGSKA (reference sequence). This CDR3 comprises 19 residues. As DNA, the CDR3 is TGCAGTGCCCCACAACTGCGGGGGGGGCCGGAGAGACTCACAGATACGCAGTATTTT. This gives the protein CSAPQLRGGPERLTDTQYF.

A few counts support this clonotype. Written as DNA, the CDR3 is TGTGCCAGCAGCTTACAGACAGAGAGCACAGATACGCAGTATTTT. This encodes CASSLQTESTDTQYF. J is TRBJ2-3 and V is TRBV7-8; D may be TRBD1 (5 bases). The V end was cut by 2 bases, the J end by 0 bases, with 9 bases between. Germline CDR1 and CDR2: SGHVS and FQNEAQ. The CDR3 has 15 residues.

This chain joins TRBV12-3 or TRBV12-4 and TRBJ2-3; no clear D. This CDR3 spans 13 amino acids. V was cut by 6 bases and J by 2 bases, with 9 bases left in between. The CDR3 loop is CASSWGYTDTQYF. CDR3 nucleotide sequence: TGTGCCAGCAGCTGGGGATACACAGATACGCAGTATTTT.

This chain links TRBV3-1 with TRBJ2-3; 8 positions match TRBD2. Germline assignment: CDR1 LGHDT and CDR2 YNNKEL (reference sequence). The V gene end was trimmed by 4 bases and the J gene end by 2 bases; junction bases not matched to a gene: 8. This CDR3 has 16 residues. CDR3 sequence (DNA): TGTGCCAGCAGCCCCTTACTAGCGGACAACACAGATACGCAGTATTTT. It translates to CASSPLLADNTDTQYF.

The V and J genes are TRBV5-1 and TRBJ1-1, with D unclear. The CDR3 covers 15 residues. V lost 0 bases and J lost 3, with 12 bases in between. Germline values: CDR1 SGHRS, CDR2 YFSETQ. The CDR3 DNA reads TGCGCCAGCAGCTTGGGGTCGGAGACTTACACTGAAGCTTTCTTT. Protein sequence: CASSLGSETYTEAFF.

At least ten counts were recorded for this clonotype. The rearrangement joins TRBV12-3 or TRBV12-4 to TRBJ2-3; 10 bases line up with TRBD2. With V trimmed by 7 bases and J by 1 base, 5 bases remained unmatched. This CDR3 region has 15 residues. CDR3 DNA sequence: TGTGCCAGCACCAAGCGGGGGGGCCGCACAGATACGCAGTATTTT. Encoded protein: CASTKRGGRTDTQYF.

Of note for this clonotype: The junction shows a germline mismatch at one end, possibly a read error. The chain combines TRBV5-1 with TRBJ1-1; D is possibly TRBD1 (5 bases). CDR1 and CDR2 (germline): SGHRS, YFSETQ. There are 14 residues in the CDR3. The CDR3 bases are TGCGCCAGCAGCCCCGGGACGGCGAACACTGAAGATTTCTTT. Amino acid sequence: CASSPGTANTEDFF.

J is TRBJ1-5 and V is TRBV28; D gene ambiguous. The V end lost 2 bases, the J end lost 5 bases, and 16 bases lay between the germline ends. The CDR3 has 16 amino acids. From germline, CDR1 is MDHEN and CDR2 SYDVKM. The CDR3 coding sequence is TGTGCCAGCAGTTTACCGTTCCTGGGCCTTTATCAGCCCCAGCATTTT. This translates into CASSLPFLGLYQPQHF.

Concerning this clonotype: Being one base from a much bigger clone, this may be a read error. This sequence joins TRBV29-1 and TRBJ1-1; 9 bases match TRBD1. This CDR3 contains 15 residues. Germline lookup yields CDR1 SQVTM and CDR2 ANQGSEA. In nucleotides, the CDR3 is TGCAGCCCCAAGAGACAGGGGGGTTATTACACTGAAGCTTCCTTT. This translates into CSPKRQGGYYTEASF.

V usage is TRBV16 and J usage is TRBJ1-2, with no clear D. Germline V lookup: CDR1 KGHSY, CDR2 FQNENV. The CDR3 is 14 residues long. Trimming stripped 4 bases from V and 4 bases from J, with 13 bases between. The CDR3 DNA is TGTGCCAGCAGCCCCTTAGAGGGAATCTATGGCTACACCTTC. This encodes CASSPLEGIYGYTF.

The chain links TRBV27 to TRBJ2-2, with D perhaps TRBD1 (5 bases). Germline V CDR1 and CDR2: MNHEY, SMNVEV (reference sequence). The length of the CDR3 is 16 residues. Trimming took off 5 bases at V and 6 bases at J, with 19 bases between the two ends. This CDR3 is CASSIRAGLGAGELFF. CDR3 DNA sequence: TGTGCCAGCAGTATACGGGCAGGGTTGGGTGCCGGGGAGCTGTTTTTT.

This clonotype was detected a few times. This rearrangement joins TRBV19 to TRBJ1-6; 7 positions match TRBD1. CDR3 length: 15 amino acids. Germline CDR1 is LNHDA and CDR2 is SQIVND (reference sequence). V lost 5 bases to trimming and J lost 7 bases; unmatched junction nucleotides: 8. The CDR3 loop reads CASSLWTGHNSPLHF. The CDR3 DNA is TGTGCCAGTAGTTTATGGACAGGTCACAATTCACCCCTCCACTTT.

The V gene is TRBV18, the J gene TRBJ1-2; 9 bases agree with TRBD1. Germline V gives CDR1 KGHSH, CDR2 LQKENI. This CDR3 region has 17 residues. V was pared by 0 bases and J by 4 bases, with 9 bases of the junction left unmatched. The CDR3 sequence: CASSPPVGTGSIYGYTF. CDR3 DNA: TGTGCCAGCTCACCACCGGTTGGGACAGGGAGTATCTATGGCTACACCTTC.

The chain has TRBV20-1 and TRBJ2-3; D possibly corresponds to TRBD2 (7 bases). The CDR3 has 14 residues. Trimming pared 7 bases from V and 1 base from J, leaving 15 bases between. CDR1 is DFQATT, CDR2 SNEGSKA, per germline (reference sequence). CDR3 residues: CSVVGAGGTDTQYF. As DNA, the CDR3 is TGCAGTGTTGTGGGGGCGGGGGGCACAGATACGCAGTATTTT.

Only a few counts were recorded for this clonotype. The chain joins TRBV20-1 to TRBJ2-2; D is undetermined. This CDR3 comprises 14 residues. The germline CDR1 and CDR2 sequences are DFQATT and SNEGSKA (reference sequence). V lost 3 bases and J lost 4, with 12 bases in between. The DNA for the CDR3 is TGCAGTGCTAGTAAGGATTCGGTCACCGGGGAGCTGTTTTTT. Its translation is CSASKDSVTGELFF.

This clonotype was seen a handful of times. Mismatch with germline at one junction end may stem from a read error. The chain employs TRBV29-1 and TRBJ1-2, with D perhaps TRBD1 (5 bases). The germline V gene has CDR1 SQVTM and CDR2 ANQGSEA. CDR3 length: 14 amino acids. CDR3 in DNA: TGCATCGTTGAAGAAGGGGCTGGTAACTATGGCTACACCTTC. It encodes CIVEEGAGNYGYTF.